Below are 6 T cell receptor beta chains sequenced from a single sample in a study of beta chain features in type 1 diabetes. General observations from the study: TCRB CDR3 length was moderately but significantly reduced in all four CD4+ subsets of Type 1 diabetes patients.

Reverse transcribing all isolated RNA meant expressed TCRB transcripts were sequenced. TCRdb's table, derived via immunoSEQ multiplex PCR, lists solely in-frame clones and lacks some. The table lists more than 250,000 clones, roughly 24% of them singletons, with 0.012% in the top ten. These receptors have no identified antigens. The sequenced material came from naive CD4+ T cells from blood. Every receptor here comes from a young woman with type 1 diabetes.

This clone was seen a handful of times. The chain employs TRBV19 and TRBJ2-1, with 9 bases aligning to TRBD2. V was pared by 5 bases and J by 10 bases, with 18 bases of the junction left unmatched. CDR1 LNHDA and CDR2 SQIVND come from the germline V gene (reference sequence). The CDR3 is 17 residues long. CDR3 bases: TGTGCCAGTAGTGACCCGTCTAGCGGGGTGTGGTGGGGGGAGCAGTTCTTC. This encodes CASSDPSSGVWWGEQFF. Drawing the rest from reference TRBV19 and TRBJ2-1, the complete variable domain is DGGITQSPKYLFRKEGQNVTLSCEQNLNHDAMYWYRQDPGQGLRLIYYSQIVNDFQKGDIAEGYSVSREKKESFPLTVTSAQKNPTAFYLCASSDPSSGVWWGEQFFGPGTRLTVL.

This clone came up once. CDR3 DNA sequence: TGTGCCAGCAGTTACTTCCCAGGGACTGAAGCTTTCTTT. Its protein is CASSYFPGTEAFF. The chain employs TRBV6-5 and TRBJ1-1; D may be TRBD1 (5 bases). The ends were cut back, 1 base at V and 5 bases at J, with 8 bases in the middle. The CDR3 covers 13 residues. Germline assignment: CDR1 MNHEY and CDR2 SVGAGI.

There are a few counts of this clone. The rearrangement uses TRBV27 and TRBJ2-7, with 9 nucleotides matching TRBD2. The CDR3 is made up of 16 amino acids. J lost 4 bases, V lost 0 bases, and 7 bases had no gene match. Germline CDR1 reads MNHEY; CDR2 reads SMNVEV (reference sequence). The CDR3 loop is CASSLSPGSGGYEQYF. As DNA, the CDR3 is TGTGCCAGCAGTTTATCCCCGGGTAGCGGGGGATACGAGCAGTACTTC.

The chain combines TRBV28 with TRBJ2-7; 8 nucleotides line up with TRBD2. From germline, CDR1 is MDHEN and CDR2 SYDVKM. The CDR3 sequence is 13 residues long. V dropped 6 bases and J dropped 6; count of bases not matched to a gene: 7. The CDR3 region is CASSPPGGLEQYF. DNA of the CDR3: TGTGCCAGCAGCCCCCCGGGGGGGCTCGAGCAGTACTTC.

CDR3 nucleotide sequence: TGTGCCAGCAGCTTAAATTCGGGACAGAGCACAGATACGCAGTATTTT. Protein product: CASSLNSGQSTDTQYF. V usage is TRBV7-3 and J usage is TRBJ2-3, with 7 bases fitting TRBD1. The CDR3 is 16 residues long. Germline V gene sequence: CDR1 SGHTA, CDR2 FQGTGA. V lost 1 base and J lost 0; bases outside the gene matches: 4.

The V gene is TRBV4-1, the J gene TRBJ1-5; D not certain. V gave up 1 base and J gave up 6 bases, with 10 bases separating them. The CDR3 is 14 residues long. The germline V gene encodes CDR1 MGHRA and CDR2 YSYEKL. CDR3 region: CASSQGSVLQPQHF. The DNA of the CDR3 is TGCGCCAGCAGCCAAGGATCAGTTCTTCAGCCCCAGCATTTT.